Each of the 9 T cell receptor beta chains below was sequenced from the same sample in a study of blood T cell repertoires in COVID-19. TCRdb's copy holds only in-frame clones and misses some; the assay was immunoSEQ multiplex PCR. The table lists 180,000 or so clones, approximately 90% of them singletons. The source material was peripheral blood. These receptors were collected from a woman between 25 and 40 years old with acute or convalescent COVID-19.

This clone was seen a single time. The DNA of the CDR3 is TGTGCCAGCAGTAAGACAGTCCCCTACGAGCAGTACTTC. It translates to CASSKTVPYEQYF. This chain connects TRBV27 to TRBJ2-7, with D tentatively TRBD1 (5 bases). Germline V gene data show CDR1 as MNHEY and CDR2 as SMNVEV (reference sequence). V lost 5 bases to trimming and J lost 2 bases, with 10 bases between them. The CDR3 has 13 amino acids.

On this clone: The junction departs from the called germline gene at one end, perhaps through a read error. This chain joins TRBV28 and TRBJ1-1; D ambiguous. Germline CDR1 MDHEN, CDR2 SYDVKM. This CDR3 region has 11 residues. The CDR3 spells CASSRNSEAFF. In DNA, the CDR3 is TGTGCCAGCAGTCGCAACAGTGAAGCTTTCTTT.

This clone was detected once. CDR3 DNA sequence: TGTGCCAGCAGTGCCCGACAGGGAGACAATCAGCCCCAGCATTTT. Protein: CASSARQGDNQPQHF. The chain links TRBV6-6 to TRBJ1-5; 7 bases are a match to TRBD1. The V and J ends lost 5 bases and 3 bases, in that order; junction bases with no gene match: 7. From germline, CDR1 is MNHNY and CDR2 SVGAGI (reference sequence). This CDR3 is built from 15 residues.

J is TRBJ2-1 and V is TRBV5-5, with D possibly TRBD1 on 6 matching bases. Germline V gene sequence: CDR1 SGHKS, CDR2 YYEKEE (reference sequence). The CDR3 runs 15 residues. V was cut by 3 bases and J by 8 bases, with 18 bases left in between. In nucleotides, the CDR3 is TGTGCCAGCAGCTCCCCTTATCACAGGGTCTATGAGCAGTTCTTC. The encoded protein is CASSSPYHRVYEQFF.

The chain employs TRBV5-5 and TRBJ1-5; no clear D gene. Trimming took 0 bases from V and 3 from J, leaving 10 bases between them. The CDR3 extends over 15 amino acids. The germline gives CDR1 SGHKS, CDR2 YYEKEE (reference sequence). CDR3 protein: CASSLDQLYNQPQHF. The CDR3 DNA reads TGTGCCAGCAGCTTGGATCAGTTGTACAATCAGCCCCAGCATTTT. Using reference TRBV5-5 and TRBJ1-5 for the parts outside the CDR3, the full variable domain is DAGVTQSPTHLIKTRGQQVTLRCSPISGHKSVSWYQQVLGQGPQFIFQYYEKEERGRGNFPDRFSARQFPNYSSELNVNALLLGDSALYLCASSLDQLYNQPQHFGDGTRLSIL.

In its sample, this clone was seen once. J is TRBJ2-7 and V is TRBV28; TRBD2 agrees at 16 bases. V trimming: 4 bases; J trimming: 3 bases; junction bases outside the gene matches: 3. CDR1 is MDHEN, CDR2 SYDVKM, per germline. The CDR3 totals 16 residues. CDR3 amino acids: CASSWGLAGGFYEQYF. The CDR3 DNA reads as TGTGCCAGCAGTTGGGGACTAGCGGGAGGGTTCTACGAGCAGTACTTC.

V is TRBV11-1 and J is TRBJ2-5, with 10 nucleotides matching TRBD2. With V trimmed by 5 bases and J by 5 bases, 8 bases remained unmatched. There are 15 residues in the CDR3. Looked up from germline, CDR1 is SGHAT and CDR2 is FQDESV (reference sequence). The chain's CDR3 is CASSLNLAGVETQYF. CDR3 bases: TGTGCCAGCAGCCTTAATCTAGCGGGAGTGGAGACCCAGTACTTC.

V usage is TRBV29-1 and J usage is TRBJ2-3; possibly TRBD1 for D (6 bases). Germline V gene data show CDR1 as SQVTM and CDR2 as ANQGSEA. V lost 5 bases and J 6 bases, leaving 15 bases between the germline ends. This CDR3 has 13 amino acids. This CDR3 is CSVLIGGADTQYF. The CDR3 DNA is TGCAGCGTTTTAATAGGGGGAGCGGATACGCAGTATTTT.

This chain uses TRBV6-5 with TRBJ1-2; the D gene is possibly TRBD1 (5 bases). The CDR3 extends over 14 amino acids. The V gene lost 4 bases and the J gene lost 3 bases, with 12 bases spanning the gap. In germline, CDR1 is MNHEY, CDR2 SVGAGI. This chain's CDR3 is CASSSGGTDYGYTF. CDR3 bases: TGTGCCAGCAGTTCCGGCGGGACCGACTATGGCTACACCTTC.